Detailed here is one T cell receptor beta chain. Its antigen is undetermined. Naive CD4+ T cells were purified with Tregs depleted by CD25. Study-level findings and limits: Tumor-infiltrating Treg TCR alpha and beta sequences overlapped most with tumor naive CD4+ T cells, then blood naive.

After constant-region reverse-primer amplification, full-length variable regions underwent semi-nested PCR with Nested Universal Primer A. TCRdb processed the 5' RACE reads anew with MiXCR; each CDR3 protein has one entry. Of about 23,000 distinct CDR3 sequences in the sample, around 30% were seen once. Germline lookup yields CDR1 SGHAT and CDR2 FQDESV (reference sequence). V lost 0 bases to trimming and J lost 0 bases, with 9 bases between them. This CDR3 spans 16 amino acids. The chain couples TRBV11-1 to TRBJ2-1; D is uncertain. This TCR derives from a female donor with breast cancer. Material for sequencing was tumor-infiltrating naive CD4+ T cells sorted from the breast tumor. Subset defined: naive CD4+ T cells, CD4+CD45RA+CD25-. This chain's CDR3 is CASSLAPRSSYNEQFF. The CDR3 DNA reads TGTGCCAGCAGCTTAGCGCCGAGGTCCTCCTACAATGAGCAGTTCTTC.